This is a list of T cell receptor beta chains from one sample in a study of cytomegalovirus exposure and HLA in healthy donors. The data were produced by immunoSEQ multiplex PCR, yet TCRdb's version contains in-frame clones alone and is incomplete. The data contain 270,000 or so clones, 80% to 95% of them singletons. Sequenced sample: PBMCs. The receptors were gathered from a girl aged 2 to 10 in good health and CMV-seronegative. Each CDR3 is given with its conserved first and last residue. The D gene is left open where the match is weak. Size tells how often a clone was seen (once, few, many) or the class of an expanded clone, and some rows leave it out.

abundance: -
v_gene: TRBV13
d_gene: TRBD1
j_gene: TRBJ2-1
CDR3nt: TGTGCCAGCAGCTTGGGACAGGGGGGACCCTTCAATGAGCAGTTCTTC
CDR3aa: CASSLGQGGPFNEQFF

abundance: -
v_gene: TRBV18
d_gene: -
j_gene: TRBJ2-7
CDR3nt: TGTGCCAGCTCACCTGGGACTCTTACGGGGAACTACGAGCAGTACTTC
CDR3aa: CASSPGTLTGNYEQYF

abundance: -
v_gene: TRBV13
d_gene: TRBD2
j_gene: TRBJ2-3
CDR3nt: TGTGCCAGCAGCTTACGTAGCGGGGGGGCGAGAGATACGCAGTATTTT
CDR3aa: CASSLRSGGARDTQYF

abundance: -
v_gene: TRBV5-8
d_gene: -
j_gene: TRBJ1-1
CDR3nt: TGTGCCAGCAGCTTCGGGGGGGGGACGGCTTTCTTT
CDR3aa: CASSFGGGTAFF

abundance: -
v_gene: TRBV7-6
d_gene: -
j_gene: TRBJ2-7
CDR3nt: TGTGCCAGCAGCTTAGCTCTGACAGTTGGGGACGAGCAGTACTTC
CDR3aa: CASSLALTVGDEQYF

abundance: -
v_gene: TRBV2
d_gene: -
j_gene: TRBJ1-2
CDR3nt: TGTGCCAGCAGTGAAGGGGCAGGGGCGGATGGCTACACCTTC
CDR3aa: CASSEGAGADGYTF

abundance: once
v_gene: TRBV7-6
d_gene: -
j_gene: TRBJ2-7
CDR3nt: TGTGCCAGCAGTTACGCCGGGTGGGACGAGCAGTACTTC
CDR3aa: CASSYAGWDEQYF

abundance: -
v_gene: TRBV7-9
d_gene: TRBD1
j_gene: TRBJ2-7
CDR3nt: TGTGCCAGCCAAACGACAGGGGAACGATACGAGCAGTACTTC
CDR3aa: CASQTTGERYEQYF

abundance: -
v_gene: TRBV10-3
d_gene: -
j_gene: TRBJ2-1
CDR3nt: TGTGCCATCAGTGAGTTGCGGGATGAGCAGTTCTTC
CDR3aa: CAISELRDEQFF

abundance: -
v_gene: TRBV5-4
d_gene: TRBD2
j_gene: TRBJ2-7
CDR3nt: TGTGCCAGCAGCACCGAGACTAGCGACTACGAGCAGTACTTC
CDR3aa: CASSTETSDYEQYF

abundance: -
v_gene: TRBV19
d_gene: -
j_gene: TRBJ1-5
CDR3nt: TGTGCCAGTAGTCAGGCCAATAGCAATCAGCCCCAGCATTTT
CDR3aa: CASSQANSNQPQHF

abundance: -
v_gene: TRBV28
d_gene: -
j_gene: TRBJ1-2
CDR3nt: TGTGCCAGCAGTTTATCCGGGACACCACCCGGCTACACCTTC
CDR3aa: CASSLSGTPPGYTF

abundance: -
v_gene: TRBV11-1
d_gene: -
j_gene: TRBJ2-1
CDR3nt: TGTGCCAGCAGCTTAAGGAGCAATGAGCAGTTCTTC
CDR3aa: CASSLRSNEQFF

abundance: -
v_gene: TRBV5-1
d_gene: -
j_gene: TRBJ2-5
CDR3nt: TGCGCCAGCAGCACCAGGACAGTAAGCGGCAAAGAGACCCAGTACTTC
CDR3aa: CASSTRTVSGKETQYF

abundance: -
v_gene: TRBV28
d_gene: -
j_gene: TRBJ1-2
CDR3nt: TGTGCCAGCAGTTTACTGCCAGGGACTGATGGCTACACCTTC
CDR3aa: CASSLLPGTDGYTF

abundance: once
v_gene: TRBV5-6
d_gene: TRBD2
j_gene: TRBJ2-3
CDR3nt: TGTGCCAGCAGCTTTGGGACTAGCGGGATCCCTGGCACAGATACGCAGTATTTT
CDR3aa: CASSFGTSGIPGTDTQYF

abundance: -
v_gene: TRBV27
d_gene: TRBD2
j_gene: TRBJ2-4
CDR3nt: TGTGCCAGCAGTTCCAGCCCTATAGCGGGGATGACCATTCAGTACTTC
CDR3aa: CASSSSPIAGMTIQYF

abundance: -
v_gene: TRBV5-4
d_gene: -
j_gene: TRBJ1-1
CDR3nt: TGTGCCAGCAGCTTTTTGGGGGGGTCTGAAGCTTTCTTT
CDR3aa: CASSFLGGSEAFF

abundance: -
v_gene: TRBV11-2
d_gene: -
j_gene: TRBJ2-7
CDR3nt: TGTGCCAGCAGCTTAGAAGACGGGGGCTACGAGCAGTACTTC
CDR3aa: CASSLEDGGYEQYF

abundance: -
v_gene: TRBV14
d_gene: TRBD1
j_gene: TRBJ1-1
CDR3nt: TGTGCCAGCAGCCCGTGGACAGGGAGGGCGGGCACTGAAGCTTTCTTT
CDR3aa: CASSPWTGRAGTEAFF

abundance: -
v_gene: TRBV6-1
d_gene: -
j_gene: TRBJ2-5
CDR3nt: TGTGCCAGCGTCTTCCAGGGAGAGACCCAGTACTTC
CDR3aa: CASVFQGETQYF

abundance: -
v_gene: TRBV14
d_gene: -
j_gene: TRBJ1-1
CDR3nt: TGTGCCAGCAGTAGGACAGCTAACACTGAAGCTTTCTTT
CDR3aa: CASSRTANTEAFF

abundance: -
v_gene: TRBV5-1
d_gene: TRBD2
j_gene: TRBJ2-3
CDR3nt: TGCGCCAGCAGCTTGGAGACTAGCGGAGATACGCAGTATTTT
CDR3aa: CASSLETSGDTQYF

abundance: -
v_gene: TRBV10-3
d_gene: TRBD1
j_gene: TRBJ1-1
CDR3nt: TGTGCCATCAGGCAGGACAGGGCCACTGAAGCTTTCTTT
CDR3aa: CAIRQDRATEAFF

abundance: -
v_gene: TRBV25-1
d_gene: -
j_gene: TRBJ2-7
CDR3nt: TGTGCCAGCAGTGAATTAATGAGGAGCGAGCAGTACTTC
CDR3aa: CASSELMRSEQYF

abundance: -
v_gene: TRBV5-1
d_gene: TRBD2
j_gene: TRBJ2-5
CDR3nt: TGCGCCAGCAGCCAGAAATCAGCGGGACTCCTAACAAAGACCCAGTACTTC
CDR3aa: CASSQKSAGLLTKTQYF

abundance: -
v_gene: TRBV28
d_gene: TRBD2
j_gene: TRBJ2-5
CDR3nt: TGTGCCAGCAGCTCGGGGGGGCGAGAGACCCAGTACTTC
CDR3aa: CASSSGGRETQYF

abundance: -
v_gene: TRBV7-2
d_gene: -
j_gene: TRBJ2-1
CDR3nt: TGTGCCAGCGGCACAAGACTCCCATACAATGAGCAGTTCTTC
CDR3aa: CASGTRLPYNEQFF

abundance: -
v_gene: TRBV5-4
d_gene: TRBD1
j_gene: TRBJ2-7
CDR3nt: TGTGCCAGCAGCTTTTTGACAGGGGAATCCTACGAGCAGTACTTC
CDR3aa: CASSFLTGESYEQYF

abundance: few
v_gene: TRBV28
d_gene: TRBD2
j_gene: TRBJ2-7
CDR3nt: TGTGCCAGCAGATCCATAGCGGGGACCCAGCACGAGCAGTACTTC
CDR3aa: CASRSIAGTQHEQYF

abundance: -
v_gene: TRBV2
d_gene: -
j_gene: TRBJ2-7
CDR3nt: TGTGCCAGCAGTGAAGGACAGGCGGTAGGGGAGCAGTACTTC
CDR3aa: CASSEGQAVGEQYF

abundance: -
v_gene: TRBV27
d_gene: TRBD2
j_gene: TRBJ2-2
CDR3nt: TGTGCCAGCAGTTTGGGACTAGCGGGTTTCGGGGAGCTGTTTTTT
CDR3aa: CASSLGLAGFGELFF

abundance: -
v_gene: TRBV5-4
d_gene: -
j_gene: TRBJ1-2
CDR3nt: TGTGCCAGCAGCGCGGACTATTATGGCTACACCTTC
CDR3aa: CASSADYYGYTF

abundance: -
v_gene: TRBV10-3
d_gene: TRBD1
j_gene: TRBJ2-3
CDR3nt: TGTGCCATCAGGGGGACAGAAAGCACAGATACGCAGTATTTT
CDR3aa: CAIRGTESTDTQYF

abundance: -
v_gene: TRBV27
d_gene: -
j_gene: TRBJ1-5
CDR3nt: TGTGCCAGCAGTACGGGGGGATTGGCTCAGCCCCAGCATTTT
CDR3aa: CASSTGGLAQPQHF

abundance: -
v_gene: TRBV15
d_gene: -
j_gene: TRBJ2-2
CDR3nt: TGTGCCACCAGCAGGGCAAGGGGGAAGGTGGGCGGGGAGCTGTTTTTT
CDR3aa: CATSRARGKVGGELFF

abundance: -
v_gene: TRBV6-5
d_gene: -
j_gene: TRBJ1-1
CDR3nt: TGTGCCAGCAGTTACTCGAGAGTCCGGGATACTGAAGCTTTCTTT
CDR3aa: CASSYSRVRDTEAFF

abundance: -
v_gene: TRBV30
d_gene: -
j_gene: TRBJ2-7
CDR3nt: TGTGCCTGGAGTGTACTAGGGTGGACTAATTACGAGCAGTACTTC
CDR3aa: CAWSVLGWTNYEQYF

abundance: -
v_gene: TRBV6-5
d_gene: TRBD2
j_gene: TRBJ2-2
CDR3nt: TGTGCCAGCAGTTACTTAGCGGGCACCGGGGAGCTGTTTTTT
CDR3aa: CASSYLAGTGELFF

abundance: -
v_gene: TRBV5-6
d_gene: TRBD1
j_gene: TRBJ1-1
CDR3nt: TGTGCCAGCAGCCGGGACAGGGGCCAACGGAGGAACACTGAAGCTTTCTTT
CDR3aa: CASSRDRGQRRNTEAFF

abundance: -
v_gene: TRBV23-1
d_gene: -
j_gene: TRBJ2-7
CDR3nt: TGCGCCAGCTTCCCCGGGAGCCAGGCCTACGAGCAGTACTTC
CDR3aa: CASFPGSQAYEQYF

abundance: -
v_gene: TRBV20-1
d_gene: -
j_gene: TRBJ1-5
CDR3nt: TGCAGTGCTTCGACAGGATCGGTTGTGAATTTT
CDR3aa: CSASTGSVVNF

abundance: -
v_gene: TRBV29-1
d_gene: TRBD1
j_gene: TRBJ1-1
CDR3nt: TGCAGCGCCACAGGGGGCACTGAAGCTTTCTTT
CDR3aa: CSATGGTEAFF

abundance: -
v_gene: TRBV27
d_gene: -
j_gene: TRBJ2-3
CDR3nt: TGTGCCAGCAGTTTCCCGGGAACAGATACGCAGTATTTT
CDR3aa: CASSFPGTDTQYF

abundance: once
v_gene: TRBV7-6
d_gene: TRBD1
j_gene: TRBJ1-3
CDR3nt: TGTGCCAGCAGCTTAGGGACAGGGGTTTCGGGAAACACCATATATTTT
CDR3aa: CASSLGTGVSGNTIYF

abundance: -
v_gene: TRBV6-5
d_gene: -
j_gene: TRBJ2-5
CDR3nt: TGTGCCAGCAGTTACTCGAAGCAGGGGCGAGAGACCCAGTACTTC
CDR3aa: CASSYSKQGRETQYF

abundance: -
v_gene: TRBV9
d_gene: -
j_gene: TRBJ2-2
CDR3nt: TGTGCCAGCAGCCCCGCGAACACCGGGGAGCTGTTTTTT
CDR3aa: CASSPANTGELFF

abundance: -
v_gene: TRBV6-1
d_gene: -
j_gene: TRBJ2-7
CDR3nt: TGTGCCAGCAGTAGGACAGCGACTTACGAGCAGTACTTC
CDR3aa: CASSRTATYEQYF

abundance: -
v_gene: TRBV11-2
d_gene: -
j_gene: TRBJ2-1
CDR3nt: TGTGCCAGCAGCCCCCCCGGGGTGGGGGGGCGCAATGAGCAGTTCTTC
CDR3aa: CASSPPGVGGRNEQFF

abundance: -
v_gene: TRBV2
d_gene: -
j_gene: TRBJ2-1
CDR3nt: TGTGCTACGCGGGGACCTCCGAGCTCCTACAATGAGCAGTTCTTC
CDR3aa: CATRGPPSSYNEQFF

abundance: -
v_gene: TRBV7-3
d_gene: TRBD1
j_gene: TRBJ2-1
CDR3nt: TGTGCCAGCAGCTTAATCCCGTATGAGGGGGCCCTCAATGAGCAGTTCTTC
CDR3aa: CASSLIPYEGALNEQFF

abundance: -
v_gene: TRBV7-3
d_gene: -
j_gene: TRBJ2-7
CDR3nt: TGTGCCAGCACCGTCAGGTGTAGGGGGGGCTACGAGCAGTACTTC
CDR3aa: CASTVRCRGGYEQYF

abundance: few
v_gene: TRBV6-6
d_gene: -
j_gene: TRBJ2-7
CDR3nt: TGTGCCAGCAGCATCGGGGGATCCTACGAGCAGTACTTC
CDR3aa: CASSIGGSYEQYF

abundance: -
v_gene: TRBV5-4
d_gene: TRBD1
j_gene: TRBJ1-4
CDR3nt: TGTGCCAGCAGCTTGACAGGGGATGAAAAACTGTTTTTT
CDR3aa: CASSLTGDEKLFF